A single sample gave rise to the 20 T cell receptor beta chains below, sequenced in a study of T cells after yellow fever vaccination. TCRdb reprocessed the 5' RACE reads via MiXCR and lists one record per CDR3 protein. The table lists around 310,000 distinct CDR3 sequences, approximately 9% of them singletons. The sequencing used PBMCs, collected on the day of the first yellow fever vaccination. Receptors originate from a man younger than 30 who received the YFV17D yellow fever vaccine.

This sequence joins TRBV5-5 and TRBJ1-6, with D uncertain. Germline V gene data show CDR1 as SGHKS and CDR2 as YYEKEE (reference sequence). This CDR3 has 14 amino acids. V was trimmed by 3 bases and J by 4 bases, leaving 8 bases between them. The CDR3 DNA reads TGTGCCAGCAGCTGGACGGGTTATAATTCACCCCTCCACTTT. It is translated as CASSWTGYNSPLHF.

This clonotype was counted at least ten times. This rearrangement joins TRBV6-5 to TRBJ2-1, with 14 bases fitting TRBD2. The J segment lost 11 bases and the V segment lost 2 bases, leaving 11 bases of the junction unmatched. This CDR3 spans 17 amino acids. Germline V CDR1 and CDR2: MNHEY, SVGAGI. The chain's CDR3 is CASSYDPGTSGGAKQFF. In DNA, the CDR3 is TGTGCCAGCAGTTACGATCCCGGGACTAGCGGGGGTGCTAAGCAGTTCTTC.

In this sample, this clonotype turned up a few times. The chain couples TRBV7-9 to TRBJ2-7; tentatively, D is TRBD2 (5 bases). Germline V gene lookup returns CDR1 SEHNR and CDR2 FQNEAQ (reference sequence). V lost 1 base and J lost 2, with 18 bases in between. There are 17 residues in the CDR3. The CDR3: CASSLDGPGKGTYEQYF. CDR3 coding DNA: TGTGCCAGCAGCTTAGACGGTCCGGGAAAAGGGACCTACGAGCAGTACTTC.

The chain recombines TRBV6-5 with TRBJ2-5, with TRBD2 matching over 9 bases. Trimming removed 7 bases from V and 5 bases from J; junction bases left unmatched: 8. Looked up from germline, CDR1 is MNHEY and CDR2 is SVGAGI. The CDR3 covers 14 residues. The CDR3: CASTSAGGPETQYF. The CDR3, as DNA: TGTGCCAGCACTTCGGCGGGGGGGCCGGAGACCCAGTACTTC.

The genes are TRBV4-2 and TRBJ1-5; no reliable D call. Germline V gene sequence: CDR1 LGHNA, CDR2 YNFKEQ. The CDR3 runs to 16 residues. Between the trimmed V and J ends, which lost 0 bases and 4 bases, there was a span of 13 bases. CDR3 coding DNA: TGTGCCAGCAGCCAAGATCCCCAGGTGTGGAATCAGCCCCAGCATTTT. This encodes CASSQDPQVWNQPQHF.

The chain carries TRBV20-1 and TRBJ2-3, with TRBD2 matching 7 bases. Germline V gene sequence: CDR1 DFQATT, CDR2 SNEGSKA (reference sequence). CDR3 size: 15 residues. Losses at the gene ends were 0 bases for V and 1 base for J; bases not matched to a gene: 4. The CDR3 loop is CSARDRLAGTDTQYF. CDR3 nucleotides: TGCAGTGCTAGAGATAGGCTAGCGGGCACAGATACGCAGTATTTT.

This clonotype was counted between two and nine times. This chain uses TRBV20-1 with TRBJ2-1, with TRBD1 identical over 8 bases. The length of the CDR3 is 13 residues. Per germline, CDR1 DFQATT and CDR2 SNEGSKA (reference sequence). The junction had 5 bases not matched to a gene; V was cut back by 6 bases and J by 4 bases. CDR3 nucleotides: TGCAGTGCCGTGGGACAGGTATACAATGAGCAGTTCTTC. Amino acid sequence: CSAVGQVYNEQFF.

This clonotype occurred many times. The chain is built from TRBV7-8 and TRBJ2-1; D is unclear. The length of the CDR3 is 13 residues. V was pared by 3 bases and J by 0 bases, with 3 bases between. The germline V gene encodes CDR1 SGHVS and CDR2 FQNEAQ. The CDR3 DNA sequence: TGTGCCAGCAGCTTCAGCTCCTACAATGAGCAGTTCTTC. This gives the protein CASSFSSYNEQFF.

This clonotype was seen a few times. This chain joins TRBV27 and TRBJ1-6; weak D call: TRBD1 (5 bases). The CDR3 totals 15 residues. Trimming shortened V by 7 bases and J by 8 bases, and 18 bases separated the two germline ends. CDR1 and CDR2 from the germline V gene are MNHEY and SMNVEV (reference sequence). The CDR3 DNA follows: TGTGCCAGCACCCAAACCGGGACCCTTGATTCACCCCTCCACTTT. Its translation: CASTQTGTLDSPLHF.

This clonotype has just a few counts. The chain uses TRBV5-4 and TRBJ1-1, with a weak D call TRBD1 (5 bases). The CDR3 is 15 amino acids. Germline V gene data show CDR1 as SGHNT and CDR2 as YYREEE (reference sequence). Trimming removed 4 bases from V and 3 bases from J, with 16 bases in between. CDR3: CASSGPLGGDTEAFF. DNA of the CDR3: TGTGCCAGCAGCGGGCCGTTGGGGGGTGACACTGAAGCTTTCTTT.

This clonotype was observed a handful of times. This chain uses TRBV4-1 with TRBJ1-5; TRBD1 is a possible D gene (5 bases). Trimming pared 3 bases from V and 0 bases from J, leaving 9 bases between. Germline V CDR1 and CDR2: MGHRA, YSYEKL. This CDR3 comprises 15 residues. The CDR3: CASSHIQDSNQPQHF. Here the CDR3 DNA reads TGCGCCAGCAGCCACATACAGGATAGCAATCAGCCCCAGCATTTT.

The chain has TRBV2 and TRBJ2-5; possibly TRBD1 or TRBD2 for D (5 bases each). CDR3 size: 15 residues. V was pared by 3 bases and J by 1 base, with 12 bases between. Germline lookup yields CDR1 SNHLY and CDR2 FYNNEI. The CDR3 coding sequence is TGTGCCAGCAGTGAGGAGGACACTCCCCAAGAGACCCAGTACTTC. This gives the protein CASSEEDTPQETQYF.

The rearrangement uses TRBV29-1 and TRBJ2-1, with TRBD2 matching 11 bases. Germline loops: CDR1 SQVTM, CDR2 ANQGSEA. With 7 bases clipped from V and 7 bases from J, the junction kept 12 bases outside the gene matches. CDR3 length: 15 residues. In nucleotides, the CDR3 is TGCAGCGCCGGGGGGCCTAGCGGGGGGCCGAATGAGCAGTTCTTC. Translation: CSAGGPSGGPNEQFF.

V gene TRBV6-5 combines with J gene TRBJ1-2; tentative D call: TRBD1 (5 bases). The CDR3 has 17 residues. In germline, CDR1 is MNHEY, CDR2 SVGAGI. V lost 3 bases and J 0 bases, leaving 17 bases between the germline ends. The CDR3 here is CASSYGGAGASNYGYTF. The CDR3 nucleotides read TGTGCCAGCAGTTATGGTGGGGCGGGTGCCTCTAACTATGGCTACACCTTC.

In its sample, this clonotype was seen a few times. This sequence joins TRBV4-2 and TRBJ2-5, with TRBD1 as a possible D gene (6 bases). Trimming left V 3 bases short and J 4 bases short, with 21 bases between. The length of the CDR3 is 17 residues. Germline V gives CDR1 LGHNA, CDR2 YNFKEQ. CDR3 bases: TGTGCCAGCAGCCAGGGGACCCAACAGGGCGTGGGAGAGACCCAGTACTTC. This gives the protein CASSQGTQQGVGETQYF.

This clonotype came up a few times. The chain employs TRBV7-2 and TRBJ1-4; D uncertain. CDR1 is SGHTA, CDR2 FQGNSA, per germline. The length of the CDR3 is 12 residues. Trimming removed 5 bases from V and 12 bases from J, with 13 bases in between. The CDR3 DNA is TGTGCCAGCAGCGGGCAGCCTGACGAACTGTTTTTT. Its translation: CASSGQPDELFF.

The chain employs TRBV18 and TRBJ2-5; 9 nucleotides align to TRBD2. The V gene's germline CDR1 is KGHSH and CDR2 LQKENI. The CDR3 runs 16 residues. V trimming: 6 bases; J trimming: 3 bases; junction bases outside the gene matches: 11. CDR3 residues: CASSPGSSGGEETQYF. As DNA, the CDR3 is TGTGCCAGCTCCCCGGGGAGTAGCGGGGGAGAAGAGACCCAGTACTTC.

This chain connects TRBV7-2 to TRBJ1-1; tentative D call: TRBD1 (6 bases). V lost 2 bases and J lost 1, with 11 bases in between. CDR1 SGHTA and CDR2 FQGNSA come from the germline V gene. The CDR3 has 15 residues. Here the CDR3 DNA reads TGTGCCAGCAGCTTAAGGGCAGGGGCGAACACTGAAGCTTTCTTT. It encodes CASSLRAGANTEAFF.

This chain uses TRBV7-9 with TRBJ2-3, with TRBD2 matching 7 bases. This CDR3 region has 17 residues. Germline V gene lookup returns CDR1 SEHNR and CDR2 FQNEAQ (reference sequence). Germline trimming cut 0 bases from V and 3 bases from J; bases unmatched to any gene: 9. Here the CDR3 reads CASSLAPAGVVTDTQYF. In nucleotides, the CDR3 is TGTGCCAGCAGCTTAGCCCCGGCGGGGGTGGTTACAGATACGCAGTATTTT.

The CDR3 spells CASSQAKGGTEAFF. CDR3 nucleotides: TGCGCCAGCAGCCAAGCTAAGGGGGGCACTGAAGCTTTCTTT. V is TRBV4-1 and J is TRBJ1-1, with a weak D call TRBD1 (6 bases). The CDR3 sequence is 14 residues long. CDR1 and CDR2 (germline): MGHRA, YSYEKL. The V gene lost 1 base and the J gene lost 4 bases, with 10 bases spanning the gap.